The clone carrying this TCR beta chain is medium-sized in the sample. Its specificity is not known. This sample was taken from a study of type 1 regulatory T cells. The overall study: T-allo10 is a Tr1-enriched, alloantigen-specific CD4 T cell product made in vitro.

TCRdb independently ran MiXCR on the reads; one entry per CDR3 protein. In the table there are about 62,000 distinct CDR3 sequences, over 50% of which are singletons. General study findings and limits: Compared with non-Tr1 cells, Tr1 cells showed a narrower TCR repertoire.

Trimming took 3 bases from V and 0 from J; bases not matched to a gene: 2. This CDR3 region has 14 residues. Germline loops: CDR1 SGHTA, CDR2 FQGNSA. The sequenced sample consisted of cultured non-Tr1 T cells, either the whole culture or a sorted T cell fraction (not recorded which). The chain links TRBV7-2 to TRBJ2-7; 7 bases are a match to TRBD2. This sequence originates from a human donor in good health. CDR3 in amino acids: CASSFRTSSYEQYF. In DNA form, the CDR3 reads TGTGCCAGCAGCTTCCGGACTAGCTCCTACGAGCAGTACTTC. The full variable domain, in which reference TRBV7-2 and TRBJ2-7 provide the parts outside the CDR3, is GAGVSQSPSNKVTEKGKDVELRCDPISGHTALYWYRQSLGQGLEFLIYFQGNSAPDKSGLPSDRFSAERTGGSVSTLTIQRTQQEDSAVYLCASSFRTSSYEQYFGPGTRLTVT.